This T cell receptor beta chain appears in the sequencing data of a study of T cells in Graves' hyperthyroidism and ophthalmopathy (dated by TCRdb to about 2019). A note on the overall study: Peripheral blood was sampled at the time of initial diagnosis, prior to any treatment. Thyroid tissue and blood T-cell repertoires from about six Graves' hyperthyroidism patients were also compared in the study. Whether ophthalmopathy could be predicted prospectively was tested in an independent validation cohort made up of under 20 hyperthyroidism patients plus 17 patients who later progressed to ophthalmopathy. To identify distinguishing TCR V-J signatures, a discovery cohort of about 100 patients was used, comprising 40 to 45 with Graves' ophthalmopathy and 57 with stable Graves' hyperthyroidism. The paper reports TCR Vbeta CDR3 sequencing of over 130 peripheral blood samples: around 41 ophthalmopathy, some 80 hyperthyroidism and around 17 progressor patients. Once sampling was done, hyperthyroidism patients were given methimazole at a starting dose of 30 mg daily, whereas ophthalmopathy patients were given high-dose intravenous methylprednisolone. The roughly 94 discovery patients were randomly split 7:3 into training and test sets.

V lost 1 base and J lost 6 bases; the stretch between them is 7 bases long. The germline V gene (reference sequence) specifies SGHKS as CDR1 and YYEKEE as CDR2. Inclusive of the bounding cysteine and phenylalanine, the CDR3 is 12 residues long. Of the read, only the CDR3 DNA is kept; its 36 bases are in frame from base 1. A patient counted as having stable Graves' hyperthyroidism if no progression to ophthalmopathy occurred over 18 months of follow-up. Hyperthyroidism patients were newly diagnosed, with disease duration under 2 months, and aged 18 to 65 years. Exclusion was applied to patients with uncontrolled infections, other autoimmune diseases, pregnancy or lactation. Clinical symptoms, serum thyroxine and TRAb, thyroid ultrasound, and orbital computed tomography formed the basis for the diagnoses. Ficoll-Paque density gradient centrifugation was used to isolate PBMCs from under 11 ml of fresh peripheral blood. Total RNA was extracted using Trizol reagent, and RNA quality was assessed on an Agilent 2100 Bioanalyzer.

The TCR beta CDR3 regions were amplified from the RNA transcripts. For the first round of RT-PCR on the TCR CDR3, the HTBI primer set was used together with the Qiagen OneStep RT-PCR kit. A second multiplex PCR round built the libraries, followed by size selection and purification. Libraries were sequenced paired-end with 100 bp reads on an Illumina HiSeq2000. Under the source paper's analysis protocol: Raw data were processed with SOAPnuke, discarding reads with adapters, uncalled bases, mean Phred below 15, or no exact constant-primer or identifier match. High-quality paired reads were merged using COPE v1.2.5, and each unique nucleotide sequence was defined as a clonotype. MiTCR v1.1 was used to align the clonotypes against IMGT TRBV, TRBD and TRBJ reference segments. The analysis included only V-J combinations with a frequency above 0.0001, which together covered 99.2% of the repertoires. A TCS score was defined as the ratio between F50 (clonal expansion) and ExV (chaos), using BLOSUM62-based TCRdist between CDR3 peptides within each V-J. Welch's t-statistics and random forest reduced some 510 V-J features to under 15, which were used in a naive Bayes classifier (R e1071). TCRdb handled the public reads itself, with Q25 trimming in fastp and clone calling in MiXCR, and kept productive beta chains. When rows share a CDR3 protein, they turn into one entry using the most common DNA and genes. The V and J calls shown here were made by TCRdb, not taken from the authors' results. The sample table holds 600,000 or so distinct CDR3 sequences, of which around 16% were seen once. Around 4% of the sample lies in the top ten.

What the study reported, not specific to this receptor: Ophthalmopathy was separated from stable hyperthyroidism by a 13 V-J signature model, with around 88% sensitivity and 81% to 82% specificity obtained in cross-validation and 80%/75% obtained in testing. No statistical method was used to fix the sample size in advance, and group allocation was not hidden from the investigators. Most expanded thyroid clonotypes (frequency above 0.001) were also found in blood, which suggests that blood repertoires may mirror thyroid immune responses. In validation, the model predicted progression to ophthalmopathy with just under 71% sensitivity and 72% to 85% specificity, a median of about six months before onset.

Points on this clonotype: Its antigen is still unknown. The sample holds no much larger clone one base away, and base qualities are not on file.

Sequenced sample: blood. The sequence was collected from a woman in her 30s with Graves' hyperthyroidism. The sequence is built from TRBV5-5 and TRBJ1-1; the D gene identity is not certain. For the CDR3, the sequence is CASSLTVSEAFF. The sequenced DNA: TGTGCCAGCAGCTTGACGGTTTCTGAAGCTTTCTTT.